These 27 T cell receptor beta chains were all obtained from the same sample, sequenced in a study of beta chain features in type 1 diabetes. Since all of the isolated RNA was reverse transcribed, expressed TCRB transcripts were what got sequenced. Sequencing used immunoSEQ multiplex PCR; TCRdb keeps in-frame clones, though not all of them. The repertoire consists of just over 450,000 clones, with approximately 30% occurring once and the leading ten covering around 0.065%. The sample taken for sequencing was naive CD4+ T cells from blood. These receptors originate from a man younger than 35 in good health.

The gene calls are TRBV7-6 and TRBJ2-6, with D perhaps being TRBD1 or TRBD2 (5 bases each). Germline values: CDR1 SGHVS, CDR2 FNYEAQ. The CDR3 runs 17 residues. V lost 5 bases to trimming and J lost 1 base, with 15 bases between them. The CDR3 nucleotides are TGTGCCAGCAGCCCGGGACCGCCACTTTCTGGGGCCAACGTCCTGACTTTC. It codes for CASSPGPPLSGANVLTF.

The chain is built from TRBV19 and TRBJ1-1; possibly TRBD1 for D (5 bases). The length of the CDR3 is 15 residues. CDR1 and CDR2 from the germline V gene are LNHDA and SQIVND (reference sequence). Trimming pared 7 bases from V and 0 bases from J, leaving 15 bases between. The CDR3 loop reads CASIPSGLLNTEAFF. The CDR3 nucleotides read TGTGCCAGTATCCCTTCGGGACTCCTGAACACTGAAGCTTTCTTT.

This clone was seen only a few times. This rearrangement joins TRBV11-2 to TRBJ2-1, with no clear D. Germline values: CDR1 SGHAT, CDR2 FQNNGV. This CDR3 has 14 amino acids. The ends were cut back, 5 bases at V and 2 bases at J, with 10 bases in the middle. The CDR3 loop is CASSPLIAYNEQFF. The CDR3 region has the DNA TGTGCCAGCAGCCCCCTGATCGCCTACAATGAGCAGTTCTTC.

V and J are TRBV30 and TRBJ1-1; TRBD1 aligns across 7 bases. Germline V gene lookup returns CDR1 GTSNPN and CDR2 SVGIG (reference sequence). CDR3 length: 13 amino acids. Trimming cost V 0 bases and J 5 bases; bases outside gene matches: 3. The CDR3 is CAWSVNRGTEAFF. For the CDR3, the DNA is TGTGCCTGGAGTGTTAACAGGGGAACTGAAGCTTTCTTT. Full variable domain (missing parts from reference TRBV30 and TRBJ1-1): SQTIHQWPATLVQPVGSPLSLECTVEGTSNPNLYWYRQAAGRGLQLLFYSVGIGQISSEVPQNLSASRPQDRQFILSSKKLLLSDSGFYLCAWSVNRGTEAFFGQGTRLTVV.

CDR3 DNA: TGCGCCAGCAGAAGACAGGGGACAGATACGCAGTATTTT. Protein product: CASRRQGTDTQYF. The rearrangement links TRBV5-1 to TRBJ2-3; 8 bases are shared with TRBD1. Germline CDR1 SGHRS, CDR2 YFSETQ. J lost 3 bases, V lost 5 bases, and 2 bases had no gene match. This CDR3 has 13 amino acids.

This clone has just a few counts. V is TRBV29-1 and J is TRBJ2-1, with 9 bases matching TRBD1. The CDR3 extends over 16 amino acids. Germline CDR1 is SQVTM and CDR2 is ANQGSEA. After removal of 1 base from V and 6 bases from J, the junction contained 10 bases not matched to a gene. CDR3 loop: CSVEGGATGGSNEQFF. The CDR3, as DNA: TGCAGCGTTGAAGGCGGGGCGACAGGGGGATCCAATGAGCAGTTCTTC.

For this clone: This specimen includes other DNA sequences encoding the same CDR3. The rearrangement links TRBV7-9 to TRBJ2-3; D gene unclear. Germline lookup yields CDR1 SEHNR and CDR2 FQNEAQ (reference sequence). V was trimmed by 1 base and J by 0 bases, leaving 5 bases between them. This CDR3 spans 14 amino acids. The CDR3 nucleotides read TGTGCCAGCAGCTTAGGGACCAGCACAGATACGCAGTATTTT. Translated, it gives CASSLGTSTDTQYF.

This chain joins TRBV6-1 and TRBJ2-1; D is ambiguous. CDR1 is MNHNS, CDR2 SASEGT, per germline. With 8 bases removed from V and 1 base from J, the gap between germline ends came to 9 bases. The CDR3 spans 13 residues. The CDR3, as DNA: TGTGCCAGCTTCCGGGCATCCTACAATGAGCAGTTCTTC. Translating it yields CASFRASYNEQFF.

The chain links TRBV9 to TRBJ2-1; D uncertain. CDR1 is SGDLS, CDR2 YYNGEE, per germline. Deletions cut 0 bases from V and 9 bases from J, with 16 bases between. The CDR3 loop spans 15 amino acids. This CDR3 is CASSVENRIVGEQFF. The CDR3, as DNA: TGTGCCAGCAGCGTAGAAAATCGGATTGTGGGTGAGCAGTTCTTC.

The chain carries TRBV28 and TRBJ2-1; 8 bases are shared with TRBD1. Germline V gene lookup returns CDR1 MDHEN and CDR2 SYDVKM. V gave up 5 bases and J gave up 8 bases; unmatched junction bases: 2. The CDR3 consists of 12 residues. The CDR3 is CASSATGDEQFF. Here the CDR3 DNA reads TGTGCCAGCAGTGCGACAGGGGATGAGCAGTTCTTC.

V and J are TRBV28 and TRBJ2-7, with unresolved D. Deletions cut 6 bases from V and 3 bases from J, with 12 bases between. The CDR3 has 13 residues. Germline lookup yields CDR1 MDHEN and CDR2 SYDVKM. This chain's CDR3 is CASRRSSGYEQYF. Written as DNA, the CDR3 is TGTGCCAGCAGGAGGTCCTCGGGCTACGAGCAGTACTTC.

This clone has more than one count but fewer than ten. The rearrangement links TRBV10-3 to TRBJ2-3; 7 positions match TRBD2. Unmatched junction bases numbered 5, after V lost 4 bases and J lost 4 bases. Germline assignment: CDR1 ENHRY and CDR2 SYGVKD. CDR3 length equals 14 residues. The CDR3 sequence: CAISVAGDADTQYF. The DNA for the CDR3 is TGTGCCATCAGTGTTGCGGGAGACGCAGATACGCAGTATTTT.

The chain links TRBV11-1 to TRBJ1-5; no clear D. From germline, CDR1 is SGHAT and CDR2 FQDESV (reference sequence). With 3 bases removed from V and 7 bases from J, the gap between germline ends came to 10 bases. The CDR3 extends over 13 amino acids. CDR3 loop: CASSFSGSQPQHF. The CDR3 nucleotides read TGTGCCAGCAGCTTCTCTGGGTCCCAGCCCCAGCATTTT.

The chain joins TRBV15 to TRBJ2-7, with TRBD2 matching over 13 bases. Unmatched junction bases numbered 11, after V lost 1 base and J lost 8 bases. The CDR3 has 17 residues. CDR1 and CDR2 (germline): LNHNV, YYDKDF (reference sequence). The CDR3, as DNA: TGTGCCACCAGCAGAGTGATGTCAGGACTAGCGGGAGCTAAGCAGTACTTC. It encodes CATSRVMSGLAGAKQYF.

CDR3 coding DNA: TGTGCCAGCAGCGTTCAGAGCTCCTACAATGAGCAGTTCTTC. This gives the protein CASSVQSSYNEQFF. V gene TRBV9 combines with J gene TRBJ2-1; D is ambiguous. V was trimmed by 2 bases and J by 0 bases, leaving 6 bases between them. Germline CDR1 is SGDLS and CDR2 is YYNGEE. This CDR3 is built from 14 residues. Full variable domain (missing parts from reference TRBV9 and TRBJ2-1): DSGVTQTPKHLITATGQRVTLRCSPRSGDLSVYWYQQSLDQGLQFLIQYYNGEERAKGNILERFSAQQFPDLHSELNLSSLELGDSALYFCASSVQSSYNEQFFGPGTRLTVL.

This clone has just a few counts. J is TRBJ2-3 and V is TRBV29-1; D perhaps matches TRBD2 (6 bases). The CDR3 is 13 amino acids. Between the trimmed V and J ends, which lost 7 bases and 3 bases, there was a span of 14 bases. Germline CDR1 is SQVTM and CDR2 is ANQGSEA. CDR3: CSGEGGPTDTQYF. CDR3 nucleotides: TGCAGCGGGGAAGGAGGGCCGACAGATACGCAGTATTTT.

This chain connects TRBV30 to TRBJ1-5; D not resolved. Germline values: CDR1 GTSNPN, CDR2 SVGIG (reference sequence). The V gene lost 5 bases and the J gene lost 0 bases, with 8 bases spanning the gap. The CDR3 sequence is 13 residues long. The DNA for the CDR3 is TGTGCCTGGCGGGCCAGTAGCAATCAGCCCCAGCATTTT. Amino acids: CAWRASSNQPQHF.

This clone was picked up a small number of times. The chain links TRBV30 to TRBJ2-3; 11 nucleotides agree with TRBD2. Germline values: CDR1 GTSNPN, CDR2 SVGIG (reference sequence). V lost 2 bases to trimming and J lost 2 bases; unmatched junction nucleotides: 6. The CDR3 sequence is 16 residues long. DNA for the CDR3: TGTGCCTGGAGTAGGGTAGCGGGAGGGATCACAGATACGCAGTATTTT. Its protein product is CAWSRVAGGITDTQYF.

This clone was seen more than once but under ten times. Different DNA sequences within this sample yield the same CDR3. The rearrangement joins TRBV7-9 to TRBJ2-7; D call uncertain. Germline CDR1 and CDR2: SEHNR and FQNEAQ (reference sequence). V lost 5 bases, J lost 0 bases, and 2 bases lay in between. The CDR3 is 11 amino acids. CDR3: CASSRSYEQYF. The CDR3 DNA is TGTGCCAGCAGCCGCTCCTACGAGCAGTACTTC.

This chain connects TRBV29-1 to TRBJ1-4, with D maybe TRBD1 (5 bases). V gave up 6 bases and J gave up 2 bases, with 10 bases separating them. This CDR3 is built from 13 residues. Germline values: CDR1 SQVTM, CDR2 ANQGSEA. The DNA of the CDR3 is TGCAGCGTCCTGGGGGGGACTAATGAAAAACTGTTTTTT. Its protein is CSVLGGTNEKLFF.

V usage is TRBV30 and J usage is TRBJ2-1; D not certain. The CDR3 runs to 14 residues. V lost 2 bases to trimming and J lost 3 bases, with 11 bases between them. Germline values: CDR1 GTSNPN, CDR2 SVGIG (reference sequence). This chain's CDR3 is CAWSRASLYNEQFF. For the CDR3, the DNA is TGTGCCTGGAGTAGAGCGAGCCTCTACAATGAGCAGTTCTTC.

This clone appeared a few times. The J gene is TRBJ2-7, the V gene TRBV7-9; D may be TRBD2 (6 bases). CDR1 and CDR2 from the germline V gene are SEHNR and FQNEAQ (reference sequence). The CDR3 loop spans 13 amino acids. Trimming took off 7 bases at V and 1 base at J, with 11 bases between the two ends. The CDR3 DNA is TGTGCCAGCATCGGGACTTCTTCCTACGAGCAGTACTTC. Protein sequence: CASIGTSSYEQYF.

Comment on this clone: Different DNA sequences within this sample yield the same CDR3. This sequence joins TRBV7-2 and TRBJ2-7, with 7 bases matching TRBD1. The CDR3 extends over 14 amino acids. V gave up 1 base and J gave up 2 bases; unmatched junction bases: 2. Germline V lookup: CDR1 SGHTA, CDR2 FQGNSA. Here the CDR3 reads CASSLVGGTYEQYF. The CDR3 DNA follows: TGTGCCAGCAGCTTAGTAGGGGGCACCTACGAGCAGTACTTC.

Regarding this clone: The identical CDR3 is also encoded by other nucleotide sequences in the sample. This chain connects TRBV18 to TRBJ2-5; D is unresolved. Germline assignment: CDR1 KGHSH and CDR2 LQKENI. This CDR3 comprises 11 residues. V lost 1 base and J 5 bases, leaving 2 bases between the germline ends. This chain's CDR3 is CASSPQETQYF. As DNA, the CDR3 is TGTGCCAGCTCACCACAGGAGACCCAGTACTTC.

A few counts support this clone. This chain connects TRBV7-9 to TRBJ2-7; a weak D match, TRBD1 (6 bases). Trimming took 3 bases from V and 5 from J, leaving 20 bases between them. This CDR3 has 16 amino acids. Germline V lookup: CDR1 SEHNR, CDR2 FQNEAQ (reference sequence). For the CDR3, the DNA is TGTGCCAGCAGCTTGGGGCGACAGTCAGGGGTGGACGAGCAGTACTTC. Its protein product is CASSLGRQSGVDEQYF.

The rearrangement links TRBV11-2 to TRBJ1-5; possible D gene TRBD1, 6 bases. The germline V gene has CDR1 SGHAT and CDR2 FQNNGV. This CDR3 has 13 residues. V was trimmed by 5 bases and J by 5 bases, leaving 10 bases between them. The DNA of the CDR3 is TGTGCCAGCAGCCCACAGGGAGATCAGCCCCAGCATTTT. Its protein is CASSPQGDQPQHF.

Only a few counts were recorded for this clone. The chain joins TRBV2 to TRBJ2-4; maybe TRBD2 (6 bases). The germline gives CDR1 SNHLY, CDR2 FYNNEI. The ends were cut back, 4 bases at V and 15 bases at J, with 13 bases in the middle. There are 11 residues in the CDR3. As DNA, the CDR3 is TGTGCCAGCAGTGCTAGCGCGGCTTCGTACTTC. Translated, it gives CASSASAASYF. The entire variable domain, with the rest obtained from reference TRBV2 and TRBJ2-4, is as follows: EPEVTQTPSHQVTQMGQEVILRCVPISNHLYFYWYRQILGQKVEFLVSFYNNEISEKSEIFDDQFSVERPDGSNFTLKIRSTKLEDSAMYFCASSASAASYFGAGTRLSVL.